This is a list of T cell receptor beta chains from one sample in a study of technical replicates of blood from a handful of donors. Sequencing was performed with immunoSEQ multiplex PCR; in TCRdb, only in-frame clones are kept and a portion is missing. Of about 74,000 clones listed, 89% were seen once; the top ten hold 0.35% to 0.45%. Sequencing input: T cells isolated from PBMCs. These receptors were collected from a human donor in good health. Both conserved end residues are part of each CDR3. Each record gives: J gene, D gene, clone size, CDR3 length, V gene, CDR3 DNA, CDR3 protein. A D gene is named only where the DNA matches it firmly. Only some rows state a clone size, as once, few, many or a class for expanded clones.

J gene: TRBJ2-5
D gene: .
clone size: .
CDR3 length: 17
V gene: TRBV5-1
CDR3 DNA: TGCGCCAGCAGCTTCGGATGGACAGCTAGCTTCCAAGAGACCCAGTACTTC
CDR3 protein: CASSFGWTASFQETQYF

J gene: TRBJ1-1
D gene: .
clone size: .
CDR3 length: 15
V gene: TRBV19
CDR3 DNA: TGTGCCAGTAGTATAGCGGAGGGAGGTAGCACTGAAGCTTTCTTT
CDR3 protein: CASSIAEGGSTEAFF

J gene: TRBJ2-7
D gene: .
clone size: .
CDR3 length: 20
V gene: TRBV14
CDR3 DNA: TGTGCCAGCAGCCAAGATCCTTCGGGGGTAGAGAAGAAGAGGTCCTACGAGCAGTACTTC
CDR3 protein: CASSQDPSGVEKKRSYEQYF

J gene: TRBJ1-2
D gene: TRBD1
clone size: .
CDR3 length: 15
V gene: TRBV4-3
CDR3 DNA: TGCGCCAGCAGCCAAGATTCTGGCAGGGGGATCGGCTACACCTTC
CDR3 protein: CASSQDSGRGIGYTF

J gene: TRBJ1-4
D gene: TRBD1
clone size: once
CDR3 length: 13
V gene: TRBV7-2
CDR3 DNA: TGTGCCAGCAGTTGGACAGGGGATGAAAAACTGTTTTTT
CDR3 protein: CASSWTGDEKLFF

J gene: TRBJ2-3
D gene: TRBD2
clone size: .
CDR3 length: 16
V gene: TRBV27
CDR3 DNA: TGTGCCAGCAGTTTTTCTAGCGGGAGCGGTTTAGATACGCAGTATTTT
CDR3 protein: CASSFSSGSGLDTQYF

J gene: TRBJ2-7
D gene: .
clone size: .
CDR3 length: 15
V gene: TRBV18
CDR3 DNA: TGTGCCAGCTCACCATGGCAGGGGAGCTCCTACGAGCAGTACTTC
CDR3 protein: CASSPWQGSSYEQYF

J gene: TRBJ2-5
D gene: TRBD2
clone size: .
CDR3 length: 15
V gene: TRBV6-1
CDR3 DNA: TGTGCCAGCACCGGGGGACTAGCGCCCCAAGAGACCCAGTACTTC
CDR3 protein: CASTGGLAPQETQYF

J gene: TRBJ1-4
D gene: .
clone size: .
CDR3 length: 14
V gene: TRBV30
CDR3 DNA: TGTGCCTGGAGTGTAAGGCGGGCCGGTGAAAAACTGTTTTTT
CDR3 protein: CAWSVRRAGEKLFF

J gene: TRBJ2-7
D gene: TRBD2
clone size: .
CDR3 length: 16
V gene: TRBV19
CDR3 DNA: TGTGCCAGTAGTATGCGGGGGACTAGCGGGAGTTACGAGCAGTACTTC
CDR3 protein: CASSMRGTSGSYEQYF

J gene: TRBJ2-2
D gene: TRBD2
clone size: .
CDR3 length: 15
V gene: TRBV11-1
CDR3 DNA: TGTGCCAGCAGCTTAGCTAGCGGGTATCCCGGGGAGCTGTTTTTT
CDR3 protein: CASSLASGYPGELFF

J gene: TRBJ1-1
D gene: .
clone size: .
CDR3 length: 15
V gene: TRBV5-5
CDR3 DNA: TGTGCCAGCAGCTCCTCCGGGACTTCGTTGGGGGAAGCTTTCTTT
CDR3 protein: CASSSSGTSLGEAFF

J gene: TRBJ2-7
D gene: .
clone size: .
CDR3 length: 16
V gene: TRBV28
CDR3 DNA: TGTGCCAGCAGTCACCTACAGGGATTAGTACCCTACGAGCAGTACTTC
CDR3 protein: CASSHLQGLVPYEQYF

J gene: TRBJ2-1
D gene: .
clone size: .
CDR3 length: 10
V gene: TRBV6-6
CDR3 DNA: TGTGCCAGCCGGGGGAATGAGCAGTTCTTC
CDR3 protein: CASRGNEQFF

J gene: TRBJ2-3
D gene: .
clone size: .
CDR3 length: 12
V gene: TRBV29-1
CDR3 DNA: TGCAGCGTTGACACCTACACAGATACGCAGTATTTT
CDR3 protein: CSVDTYTDTQYF

J gene: TRBJ2-7
D gene: .
clone size: .
CDR3 length: 13
V gene: TRBV27
CDR3 DNA: TGTGCCAGCAGTTTCTCAGCCGGGTACGAGCAGTACTTC
CDR3 protein: CASSFSAGYEQYF